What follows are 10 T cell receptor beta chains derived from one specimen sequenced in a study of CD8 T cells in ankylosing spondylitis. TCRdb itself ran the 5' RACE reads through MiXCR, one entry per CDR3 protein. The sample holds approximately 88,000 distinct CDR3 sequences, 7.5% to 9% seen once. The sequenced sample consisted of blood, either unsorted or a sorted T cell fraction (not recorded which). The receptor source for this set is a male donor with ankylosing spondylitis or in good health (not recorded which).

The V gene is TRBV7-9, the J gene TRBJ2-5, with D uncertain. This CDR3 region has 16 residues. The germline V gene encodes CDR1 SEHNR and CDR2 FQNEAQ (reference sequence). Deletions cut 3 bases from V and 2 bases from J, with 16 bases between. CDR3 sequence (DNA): TGTGCCAGCAGCTTTCAGTATGATAGCCGTCAAGAGACCCAGTACTTC. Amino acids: CASSFQYDSRQETQYF. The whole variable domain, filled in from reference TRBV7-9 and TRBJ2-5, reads DTGVSQNPRHKITKRGQNVTFRCDPISEHNRLYWYRQTLGQGPEFLTYFQNEAQLEKSRLLSDRFSAERPKGSFSTLEIQRTEQGDSAMYLCASSFQYDSRQETQYFGPGTRLLVL.

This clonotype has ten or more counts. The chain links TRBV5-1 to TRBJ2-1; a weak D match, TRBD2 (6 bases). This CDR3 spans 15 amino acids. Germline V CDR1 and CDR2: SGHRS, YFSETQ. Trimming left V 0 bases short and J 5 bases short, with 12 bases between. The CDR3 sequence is CASSLGHGGNNEQFF. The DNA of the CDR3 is TGCGCCAGCAGCTTGGGACACGGAGGGAACAATGAGCAGTTCTTC.

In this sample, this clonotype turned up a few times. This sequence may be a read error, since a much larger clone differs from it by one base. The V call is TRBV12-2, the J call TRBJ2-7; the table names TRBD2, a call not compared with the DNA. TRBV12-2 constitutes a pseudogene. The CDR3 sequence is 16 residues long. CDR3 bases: TGTGCAAGTCGCTTAGCGCGCCGGGAGTACTGCTACGAGCAGTACTTC. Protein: CASRLARREYCYEQYF.

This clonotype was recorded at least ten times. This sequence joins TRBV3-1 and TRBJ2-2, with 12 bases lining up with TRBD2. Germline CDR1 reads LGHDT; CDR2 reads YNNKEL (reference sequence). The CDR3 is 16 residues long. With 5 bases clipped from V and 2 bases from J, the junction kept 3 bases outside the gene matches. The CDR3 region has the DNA TGTGCCAGCAGCAAGGGACTAGCGGGCAACACCGGGGAGCTGTTTTTT. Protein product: CASSKGLAGNTGELFF.

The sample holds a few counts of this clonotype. The CDR3 region is CASSSGTGGSYEQYF. The CDR3 DNA follows: TGTGCCAGCAGTTCCGGGACAGGGGGCTCCTACGAGCAGTACTTC. V gene TRBV12-3 or TRBV12-4 combines with J gene TRBJ2-7, with 11 bases lining up with TRBD1. J was trimmed by 0 bases and V by 4 bases; bases with no gene match: 2. The CDR3 contains 15 residues.

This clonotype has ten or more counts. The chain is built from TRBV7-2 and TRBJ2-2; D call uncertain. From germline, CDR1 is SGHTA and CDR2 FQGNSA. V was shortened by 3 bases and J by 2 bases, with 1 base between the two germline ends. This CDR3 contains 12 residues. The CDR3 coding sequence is TGTGCCAGCAGCTTCAACACCGGGGAGCTGTTTTTT. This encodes CASSFNTGELFF.

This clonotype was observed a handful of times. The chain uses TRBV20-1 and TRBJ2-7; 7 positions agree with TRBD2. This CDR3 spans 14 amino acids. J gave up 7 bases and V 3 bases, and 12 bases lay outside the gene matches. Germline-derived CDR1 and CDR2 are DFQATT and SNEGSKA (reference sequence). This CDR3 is CSARDVGLGGEQYF. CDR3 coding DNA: TGCAGTGCTAGGGATGTGGGACTCGGGGGGGAGCAGTACTTC.

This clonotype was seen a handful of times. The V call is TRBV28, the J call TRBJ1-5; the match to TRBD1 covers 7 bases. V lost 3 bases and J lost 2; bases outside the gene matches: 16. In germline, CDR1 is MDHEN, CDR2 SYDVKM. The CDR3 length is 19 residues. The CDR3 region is CASSFFRGTVAVRNQPQHF. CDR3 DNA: TGTGCCAGCAGTTTCTTCAGGGGGACCGTCGCCGTACGCAATCAGCCCCAGCATTTT.

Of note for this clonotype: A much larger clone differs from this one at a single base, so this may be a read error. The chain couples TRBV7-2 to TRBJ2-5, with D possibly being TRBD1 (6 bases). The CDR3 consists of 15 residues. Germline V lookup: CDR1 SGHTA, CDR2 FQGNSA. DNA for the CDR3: TGTGCCAACAGCTTACAGGGTCAGCCTCAAGAGACCCAGTACTTC. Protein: CANSLQGQPQETQYF.

CDR3 sequence (DNA): TGCAGTGCTAGAGAAGAAGGGTACTCCTACGAGCAGTACTTC. Protein: CSAREEGYSYEQYF. V usage is TRBV20-1 and J usage is TRBJ2-7, with no clear D. The V gene's germline CDR1 is DFQATT and CDR2 SNEGSKA (reference sequence). V lost 0 bases to trimming and J lost 0 bases, with 9 bases between them. This CDR3 comprises 14 residues.